Each of the 10 T cell receptor beta chains below was sequenced from the same sample in a study of CD8 T cells in ankylosing spondylitis. Study-level findings and limits: Blood of patients with ankylosing spondylitis appeared to be characterized by a TCR beta motif of several highly homologous variants.

These receptors are not linked to any known antigen. TCRdb re-derived calls from the 5' RACE reads in MiXCR, one entry per CDR3 protein. The sample lists a few hundred thousand distinct CDR3 sequences, over 9.5% occurring once. Sample: blood, either unsorted or a sorted T cell fraction (not recorded which). These receptors came from a male donor with ankylosing spondylitis.

This clonotype was recorded a few times. The gene calls are TRBV5-4 and TRBJ2-2; 7 bases match TRBD1. V lost 4 bases and J lost 5; bases outside the gene matches: 8. There are 15 residues in the CDR3. Per germline, CDR1 SGHNT and CDR2 YYREEE (reference sequence). DNA of the CDR3: TGTGCCAGCAGCCTGACAGGGTCTAGGACCGGGGAGCTGTTTTTT. Its protein is CASSLTGSRTGELFF.

In its sample, this clonotype was seen many times. V usage is TRBV20-1 and J usage is TRBJ1-1, with unresolved D. The germline V and J ends were trimmed by 5 bases and 7 bases, with 8 bases remaining between them. This CDR3 is 10 amino acids long. The germline gives CDR1 DFQATT, CDR2 SNEGSKA (reference sequence). In nucleotides, the CDR3 is TGCAGTGCTCGGAGGGTTGAAGCTTTCTTT. It translates to CSARRVEAFF.

This clonotype was seen only a few times. This rearrangement joins TRBV20-1 to TRBJ2-5, with D hard to call. CDR1 DFQATT and CDR2 SNEGSKA come from the germline V gene (reference sequence). This CDR3 is built from 12 residues. V lost 6 bases, J lost 1 base, and 9 bases lay in between. The CDR3 sequence: CSAGSFQETQYF. The DNA of the CDR3 is TGCAGTGCAGGAAGTTTCCAAGAGACCCAGTACTTC.

The table lists this clonotype with a few counts. V gene TRBV9 combines with J gene TRBJ2-1; tentatively, D is TRBD2 (6 bases). V shed 1 base and J shed 0 bases, with 14 bases lying between them. The germline V gene has CDR1 SGDLS and CDR2 YYNGEE. The CDR3 contains 17 residues. The CDR3 reads CASSVLTGGLSYNEQFF. CDR3 in DNA: TGTGCCAGCAGCGTACTAACCGGGGGACTCTCCTACAATGAGCAGTTCTTC.

This clonotype was observed a few times. The chain combines TRBV29-1 with TRBJ2-2; a possible D gene is TRBD2 (5 bases). Looked up from germline, CDR1 is SQVTM and CDR2 is ANQGSEA. The CDR3 is 14 residues long. V dropped 2 bases and J dropped 2 bases, with 9 bases sitting between them. CDR3 in amino acids: CSVERGINTGELFF. The CDR3, as DNA: TGCAGCGTTGAACGGGGTATAAACACCGGGGAGCTGTTTTTT.

CDR3 loop: CASSELGPGSNQPQHF. The CDR3 DNA is TGTGCCAGCAGTGAATTAGGACCGGGGAGCAATCAGCCCCAGCATTTT. The gene calls are TRBV25-1 and TRBJ1-5, with D uncertain. The CDR3 is 16 residues long. Trimming shortened V by 1 base and J by 1 base, and 11 bases separated the two germline ends. CDR1 and CDR2 from the germline V gene are MGHDK and SYGVNS.

This clonotype was recorded at least ten times. This chain connects TRBV20-1 to TRBJ1-5; D might be TRBD1 (6 bases). Germline-derived CDR1 and CDR2 are DFQATT and SNEGSKA (reference sequence). The CDR3 is 14 amino acids. V was shortened by 2 bases and J by 4 bases, with 12 bases between the two germline ends. In nucleotides, the CDR3 is TGCAGTGCTAGATCGGGAAGGGGGAATCAGCCCCAGCATTTT. This encodes CSARSGRGNQPQHF.

This clonotype appeared a few times. J is TRBJ2-1 and V is TRBV20-1; D possibly matches TRBD1 or TRBD2 (5 bases each). Trimming pared 3 bases from V and 8 bases from J, leaving 17 bases between. The length of the CDR3 is 14 residues. Germline assignment: CDR1 DFQATT and CDR2 SNEGSKA (reference sequence). Here the CDR3 reads CSARPGRGGHEQFF. The CDR3 region has the DNA TGCAGTGCTAGGCCGGGGCGCGGAGGCCATGAGCAGTTCTTC.

Only a few counts were recorded for this clonotype. V gene TRBV12-3 or TRBV12-4 combines with J gene TRBJ2-3, with 10 bases fitting TRBD2. The CDR3 contains 17 residues. The trim removed 8 bases at V and 3 bases at J, leaving 14 bases unmatched. CDR3 region: CASGSGRVRGATDTQYF. The DNA for the CDR3 is TGTGCCAGCGGAAGCGGGAGGGTTAGAGGGGCTACAGATACGCAGTATTTT.

This clonotype was recorded a few times. The CDR3: CASSSRESSTEAFF. The CDR3 DNA reads TGTGCCAGCAGTTCCCGAGAGTCTTCTACCGAAGCTTTCTTT. V gene TRBV27 combines with J gene TRBJ1-1; D gene unclear. V was shortened by 4 bases and J by 8 bases, with 17 bases between the two germline ends. This CDR3 spans 14 amino acids. The V gene's germline CDR1 is MNHEY and CDR2 SMNVEV (reference sequence).